The clone carrying this T cell receptor (beta chain) was detected only a few times. Germline lookup yields CDR1 SNHLY and CDR2 FYNNEI. Trimming removed 6 bases from V and 9 bases from J, with 15 bases in between. This CDR3 is 13 amino acids long. This specimen comes from a study of shared clonotypes between healthy human individuals. Study information: The donors, two women and three men, were aged 18 to 49. Three CD4 naive, three CD4 memory, two CD8 naive and one CD8 memory plate were used per donor.

At deep level, the assay was performed. Sequencing was performed with immunoSEQ multiplex PCR; in TCRdb, only in-frame clones are kept and a portion is missing. The sample gives some 680,000 clones, 73% of which show up once; about 1.8% is in the top ten. CD4+ cells underwent separation, giving CD45RA+ naive and CD45RA-negative memory subsets. The chain combines TRBV2 with TRBJ2-1, with D perhaps assigned TRBD1 or TRBD2 (5 bases each). The sequenced material came from memory CD4+ T cells sorted from blood. Subset given: CD45RA-negative fraction. The TCR sequence derives from a woman in her 30s in good health. In DNA form, the CDR3 reads TGTGCCAGCAGGATGGAGGACACTGGTGAGCAGTTCTTC. Translated, it gives CASRMEDTGEQFF.